The present T cell receptor (beta chain) was sequenced within a study of T cells in Graves' hyperthyroidism and ophthalmopathy. General observations from the study: Classification by a 13 V-J model distinguished ophthalmopathy from stable hyperthyroidism.

V dropped 5 bases and J dropped 2 bases, with 15 bases sitting between them. This CDR3 contains 15 residues. With a duration under 2 months, the hyperthyroidism was newly diagnosed in patients aged 18 to 65. Points on this clonotype: No antigen is known for it.

RNA transcripts provided the source from which TCR beta CDR3 regions were amplified. HTBI primers were employed in a first-round RT-PCR of the TCR CDR3. TCRdb ran MiXCR on the multiplex PCR reads and lists one entry per CDR3 protein. The sample lists about 540,000 distinct CDR3 sequences, 46% occurring once. The rearrangement links TRBV12-3 or TRBV12-4 to TRBJ1-1; D perhaps matches TRBD1 (6 bases). This TCR came from a woman younger than 30 with Graves' hyperthyroidism. The sample consisted of peripheral blood or thyroid tissue (not recorded which). The CDR3 protein is CASSAGHRLNTEAFF. The CDR3 DNA reads TGTGCCAGCAGTGCGGGACATCGTTTAAACACTGAAGCTTTCTTT.